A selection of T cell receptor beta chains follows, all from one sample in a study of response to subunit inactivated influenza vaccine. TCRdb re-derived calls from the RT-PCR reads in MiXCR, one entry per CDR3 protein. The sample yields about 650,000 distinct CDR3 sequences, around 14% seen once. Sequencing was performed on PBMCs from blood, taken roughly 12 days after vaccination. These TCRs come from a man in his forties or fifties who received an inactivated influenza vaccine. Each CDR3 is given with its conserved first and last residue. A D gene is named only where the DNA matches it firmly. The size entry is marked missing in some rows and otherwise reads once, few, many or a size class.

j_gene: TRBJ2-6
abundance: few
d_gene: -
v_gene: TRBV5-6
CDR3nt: TGTGCCAGCAGCTTGGTTGCGCGGGCTGGGGCCAACGTCCTGACTTTC
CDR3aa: CASSLVARAGANVLTF

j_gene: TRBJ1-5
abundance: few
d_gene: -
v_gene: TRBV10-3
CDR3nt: TGTGCCATCAGTGGGTACAGAGATCAGCCCCAGCATTTT
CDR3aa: CAISGYRDQPQHF

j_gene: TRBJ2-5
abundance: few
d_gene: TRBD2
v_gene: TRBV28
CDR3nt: TGTGCCACCCTAGCGGGAGTTAGAGAGACCCAGTACTTC
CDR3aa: CATLAGVRETQYF

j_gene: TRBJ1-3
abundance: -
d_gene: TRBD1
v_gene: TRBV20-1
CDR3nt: TGCAGTGCTAGAGATTCAGGGGGCTCTGGAAACACCATATATTTT
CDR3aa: CSARDSGGSGNTIYF

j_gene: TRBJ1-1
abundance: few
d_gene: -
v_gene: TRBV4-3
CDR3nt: TGCGCCAGCAGCCAAGAGATCCAGGGGAGCACTGAAGCTTTCTTT
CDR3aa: CASSQEIQGSTEAFF

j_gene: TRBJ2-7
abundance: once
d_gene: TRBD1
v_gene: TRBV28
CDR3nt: TGTGCCAGCAGTAGGACAGGGAGAGGCTACGAGCAGTACTTC
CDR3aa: CASSRTGRGYEQYF

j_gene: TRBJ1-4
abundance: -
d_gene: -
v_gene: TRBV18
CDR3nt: TGTGCCAGCTCACCAAGGCCGAATGAAAAACTGTTTTTT
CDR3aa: CASSPRPNEKLFF

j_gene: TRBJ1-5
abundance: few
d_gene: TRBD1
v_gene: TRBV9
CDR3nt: TGTGCCAGCAGCGCCGGACAGGGACCTCAGCCCCAGCATTTT
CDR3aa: CASSAGQGPQPQHF

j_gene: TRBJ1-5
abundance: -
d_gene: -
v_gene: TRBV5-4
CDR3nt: TGTGCCAGCAGCTTGGATGGGGGAGTTCAGCCCCAGCATTTT
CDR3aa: CASSLDGGVQPQHF

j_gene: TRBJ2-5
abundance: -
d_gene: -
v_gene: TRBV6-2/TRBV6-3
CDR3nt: TGTGCCAGCAGTTACGCCAGGACACGTGAAGAGACCCAGTACTTC
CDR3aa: CASSYARTREETQYF

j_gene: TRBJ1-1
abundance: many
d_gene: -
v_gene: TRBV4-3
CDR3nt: TGCGCCAGCAGCACTACCAGGGGAGAGAACACTGAAGCTTTCTTT
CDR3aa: CASSTTRGENTEAFF

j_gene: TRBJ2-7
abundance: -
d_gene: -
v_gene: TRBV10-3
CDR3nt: TGTGCCATCAGGGACACAGCCTACGAGCAGTACTTC
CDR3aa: CAIRDTAYEQYF

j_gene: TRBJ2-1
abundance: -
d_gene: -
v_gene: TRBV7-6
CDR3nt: TGTGCCAGCAGCTCTCAAGGACTTTTTGAGCAGTTCTTC
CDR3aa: CASSSQGLFEQFF

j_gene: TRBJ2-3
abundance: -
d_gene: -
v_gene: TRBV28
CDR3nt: TGTGCCAGCAGTTTCTCGCCGTGGGATACGCAGTATTTT
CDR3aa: CASSFSPWDTQYF

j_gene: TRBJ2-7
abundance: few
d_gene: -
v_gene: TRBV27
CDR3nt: TGTGCCAGCAGTTTAATAGGGGCCAGGTCTCACTCCTACGAGCAGTACTTC
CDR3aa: CASSLIGARSHSYEQYF

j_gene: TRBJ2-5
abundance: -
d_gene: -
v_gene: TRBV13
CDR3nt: TGTGCCAGCAGCCTCCGGGAAAGGAGGGGCGCATTTCCCCAAGAGACCCAGTACTTC
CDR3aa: CASSLRERRGAFPQETQYF

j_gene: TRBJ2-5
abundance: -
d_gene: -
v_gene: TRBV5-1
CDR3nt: TGCGCCATCATCGATAGCAGCAACCAAGAGACCCAGTACTTC
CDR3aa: CAIIDSSNQETQYF

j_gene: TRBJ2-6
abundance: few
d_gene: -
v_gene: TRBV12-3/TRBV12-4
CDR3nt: TGTGCCAGCAGTTTATGGAGGGCTGGGGCCAACGTCCTGACTTTC
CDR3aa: CASSLWRAGANVLTF

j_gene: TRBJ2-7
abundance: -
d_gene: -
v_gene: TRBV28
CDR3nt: TGTGCCAGCAGAACCGGGACATCAGCCTCCGAGCAGTACTTC
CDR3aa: CASRTGTSASEQYF

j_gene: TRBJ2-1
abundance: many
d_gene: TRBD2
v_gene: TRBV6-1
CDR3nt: TGTGCCAGCACCCACTCCGGATCAGGGCTAGCGGGCGATGAGCAGTTCTTC
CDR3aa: CASTHSGSGLAGDEQFF

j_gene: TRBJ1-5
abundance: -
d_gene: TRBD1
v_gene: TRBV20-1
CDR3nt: TGCAGTGCTAGTCGGGAACGGGCAGGGGGCCGCAATCAGCCCCAGCATTTT
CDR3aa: CSASRERAGGRNQPQHF

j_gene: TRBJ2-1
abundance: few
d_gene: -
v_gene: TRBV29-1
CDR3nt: TGCAGCTTACTGGACGGCTACAATGAGCAGTTCTTC
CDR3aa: CSLLDGYNEQFF

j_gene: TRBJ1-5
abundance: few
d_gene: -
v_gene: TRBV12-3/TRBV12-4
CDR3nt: TGTGCCAGTCGCCGGGACAGCAATCAGCCCCAGCATTTT
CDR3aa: CASRRDSNQPQHF

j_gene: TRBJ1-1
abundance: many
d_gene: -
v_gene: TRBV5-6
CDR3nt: TGTGCCAGCAGCTTGGCCACTGAAGCTTTCTTT
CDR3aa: CASSLATEAFF

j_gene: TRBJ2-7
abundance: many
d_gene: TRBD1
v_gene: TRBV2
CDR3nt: TGTGCCAGCAGTGCGACCGGGACAGGAGGGTACGAGCAGTACTTC
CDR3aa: CASSATGTGGYEQYF

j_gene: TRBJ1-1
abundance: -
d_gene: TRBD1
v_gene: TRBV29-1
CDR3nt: TGCAGCGTTGACGCGGACAGGGGGTACACTGAAGCTTTCTTT
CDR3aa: CSVDADRGYTEAFF

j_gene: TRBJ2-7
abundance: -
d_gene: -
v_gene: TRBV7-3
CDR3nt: TGTGCCAGCAGCTTAGGGCCTCTAGCGTACTACGAGCAGTACTTC
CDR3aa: CASSLGPLAYYEQYF

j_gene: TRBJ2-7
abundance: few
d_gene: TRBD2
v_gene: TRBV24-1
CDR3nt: TGTGCCACCAGCCCCGGAGCGGGGGGTCCAGAATCCTACGAGCAGTACTTC
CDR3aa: CATSPGAGGPESYEQYF

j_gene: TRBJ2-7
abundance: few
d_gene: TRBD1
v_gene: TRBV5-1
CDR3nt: TGCGCCAGCAGCTTGCAGACAGGGGGAACCTACGAGCAGTACTTC
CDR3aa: CASSLQTGGTYEQYF

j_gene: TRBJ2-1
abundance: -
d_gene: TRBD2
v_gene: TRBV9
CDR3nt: TGTGCCAGCAGCGGGGGACTAGCGGCTTTAAGCTACAATGAGCAGTTCTTC
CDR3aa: CASSGGLAALSYNEQFF

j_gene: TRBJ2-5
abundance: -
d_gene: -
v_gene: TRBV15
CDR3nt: TGTGCCACCAGCAGAGCGGCGGGCCAAGAGACCCAGTACTTC
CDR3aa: CATSRAAGQETQYF

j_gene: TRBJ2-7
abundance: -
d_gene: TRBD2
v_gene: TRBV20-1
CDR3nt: TGCAGTGCTAGCGGGGGGGCCCCCTACGAGCAGTACTTC
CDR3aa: CSASGGAPYEQYF

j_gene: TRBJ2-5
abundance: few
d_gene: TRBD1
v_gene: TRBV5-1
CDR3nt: TGCGCCAGCAGCTTAACAGGGGTGTGGGAGACCCAGTACTTC
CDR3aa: CASSLTGVWETQYF